The rows below give T cell receptor beta chains drawn from one sample of a study of T cell responses to AZD1222 COVID-19 vaccine. Only in-frame clones appear in the TCRdb table, and some are missing; sequencing was by immunoSEQ multiplex PCR. The sample lists about 92,000 clones; under 90% were seen once. The source was peripheral blood, collected on day 0 of AZD1222 vaccination. These receptors were obtained from an adult in good health. Each CDR3 is given with its conserved first and last residue. Fields, in order: clone size, V gene, J gene, D gene, CDR3 DNA, CDR3 protein. The D gene is left open where the match is weak. Rows may omit the clone size; those that give it use once, few, many or a size class.

.	TRBV7-2	TRBJ1-2	TRBD1	TGTGCCAGCAGCTTCGGTACAGGGGTGGAGAATGGCTACACCTTC	CASSFGTGVENGYTF
.	TRBV10-2	TRBJ2-2	.	TGCGCCAGCAACCACAGGGAGACCGGGGAGCTGTTTTTT	CASNHRETGELFF
.	TRBV29-1	TRBJ1-3	.	TGCAGCGCAGGGCTGACTTCTGGAAACACCATATATTTT	CSAGLTSGNTIYF
.	TRBV19	TRBJ1-3	TRBD1	TGTGCCAGTAGCCCAGAAAGGGGGCCTGGAAACACCATATATTTT	CASSPERGPGNTIYF
.	TRBV5-1	TRBJ2-2	TRBD1	TGCGCCAGCAGCTTGTTTGGACAGGGGAAGACCGGGGAGCTGTTTTTT	CASSLFGQGKTGELFF
.	TRBV14	TRBJ2-2	.	TGTGCCAGCAGTCCCAATGATGTCGGGGAGCTGTTTTTT	CASSPNDVGELFF
.	TRBV3-1/TRBV3-2	TRBJ1-1	TRBD1	TGTGCCAGCAGCCAAGTTGACAGGGCGTCTGAAGCTTTCTTT	CASSQVDRASEAFF
once	TRBV5-1	TRBJ1-2	.	TGCGCCAGCAGCTTGGCCGGGGGGCGGGATGGCTACACCTTC	CASSLAGGRDGYTF
.	TRBV27	TRBJ2-4	TRBD1	TGTGCCAGCAGCACGGACAGGAGAGCCAAAAACATTCAGTACTTC	CASSTDRRAKNIQYF
.	TRBV7-8	TRBJ2-5	TRBD2	TGTGCCAGCAGCCCCGTGATAGCGGGAGTTGAGACCCAGTACTTC	CASSPVIAGVETQYF
.	TRBV11-1	TRBJ2-7	.	TGTGCCAGCAGCTTAGTCTCACAGATCAACTACGAGCAGTACTTC	CASSLVSQINYEQYF
.	TRBV28	TRBJ2-7	TRBD1	TGTGCCAGCAGATCGAACCCAGGGACAGGACATAGCTCCTACGAGCAGTACTTC	CASRSNPGTGHSSYEQYF
.	TRBV11-2	TRBJ1-4	.	TGTGCCAGCACCCTAGGACAGAATAATGAAAAACTGTTTTTT	CASTLGQNNEKLFF
.	TRBV2	TRBJ2-3	.	TGTGCCAGCAGGGTTTTTCGGGTTAGCACAGATACGCAGTATTTT	CASRVFRVSTDTQYF
.	TRBV7-2	TRBJ2-1	TRBD1	TGTGCCAGCAGCCCCTGGGGGACAGACTACAATGAGCAGTTCTTC	CASSPWGTDYNEQFF
.	TRBV5-5	TRBJ2-7	TRBD2	TGTGCCAGCAGCACTACTAGCGACCTTTGGTCCGAGCAGTACTTC	CASSTTSDLWSEQYF
.	TRBV12-3/TRBV12-4	TRBJ1-3	.	TGTGCCAGCAGGGCAGGTCCAAACACCATATATTTT	CASRAGPNTIYF
.	TRBV4-1	TRBJ2-4	.	TGCGCCAGCAGCCAAGATGAGGGAAGCATTCAGTACTTC	CASSQDEGSIQYF
.	TRBV19	TRBJ2-7	TRBD1	TGTGCCAGTAGTATAGCCGACAGGGACGAGCAGTACTTC	CASSIADRDEQYF
.	TRBV28	TRBJ2-1	.	TGTGCCAGCAGTTTCGCAGGGGTTTACAATGAGCAGTTCTTC	CASSFAGVYNEQFF
.	TRBV11-2	TRBJ1-1	TRBD1	TGTGCCAGCAGCCAGGGGGGCGTAAACACTGAAGCTTTCTTT	CASSQGGVNTEAFF
few	TRBV18	TRBJ1-5	.	TGTGCCAGCTCACCCTCCGGACTCGGTATAAATCAGCCCCAGCATTTT	CASSPSGLGINQPQHF
.	TRBV30	TRBJ1-1	.	TGTGCCTGGAGTGGGATGTACACTGAAGCTTTCTTT	CAWSGMYTEAFF
.	TRBV2	TRBJ2-1	TRBD2	TGTGCCAGCATTAGATGGAGCGGGGGGCAAGGCGATGAGCAGTTCTTC	CASIRWSGGQGDEQFF
.	TRBV2	TRBJ2-7	TRBD2	TGTGCCAGCAGTCGGGGGACTAGCGGGAGGCACGAGCAGTACTTC	CASSRGTSGRHEQYF
.	TRBV2	TRBJ2-7	.	TGTGCCAGTTCCCTGGACAGTTCTTCCTACGAGCAGTACTTC	CASSLDSSSYEQYF
.	TRBV7-2	TRBJ2-3	TRBD2	TGTGCCAGCAGCTTAGCGGCCAGCGGGGGGGCTGATACGCAGTATTTT	CASSLAASGGADTQYF
.	TRBV6-5	TRBJ2-7	.	TGTGCCAGCACCACGGGACTGTCCGCCTCCTACGAGCAGTACTTC	CASTTGLSASYEQYF
.	TRBV5-1	TRBJ1-1	.	TGCGCCAGCAGCTTGAGTGGGGGTGGGCGCACTGAAGCTTTCTTT	CASSLSGGGRTEAFF
.	TRBV4-1	TRBJ2-7	.	TGCGCCAGCAGCTCCACAGGGACATCCTACGAGCAGTACTTC	CASSSTGTSYEQYF
once	TRBV12-3/TRBV12-4	TRBJ1-6	.	TGTGCCAGCAGCTCCCCGGGGGGGCCACCCCTCCACTTT	CASSSPGGPPLHF
.	TRBV5-6	TRBJ1-6	TRBD1	TGTGCCAGCAGCTTAATGACAGGGTGGAATTCACCCCTCCACTTT	CASSLMTGWNSPLHF
.	TRBV18	TRBJ1-4	.	TGTGCCAGCTCACCTTACGAGGGACGGCTTAATGAAAAACTGTTTTTT	CASSPYEGRLNEKLFF
few	TRBV16	TRBJ1-5	TRBD1	TGTGCCAGCAGCCAATCAGTCGGGACAGGGTATCAGCCCCAGCATTTT	CASSQSVGTGYQPQHF
.	TRBV6-7	TRBJ1-1	.	TGTGCCAGCAGTTACCAGCAGGGAAACACTGAAGCTTTCTTT	CASSYQQGNTEAFF
.	TRBV7-9	TRBJ1-2	TRBD1	TGTGCCAGCAGACCGACAGGGGCCCCGGGCTATGGCTACACCTTC	CASRPTGAPGYGYTF
.	TRBV6-4	TRBJ1-1	.	TGTGCCAGCAGTCCCGAAGAGTCCGGTGAAGCTTTCTTT	CASSPEESGEAFF
.	TRBV28	TRBJ2-2	TRBD2	TGTGCCAGCAGGCTGACTAGCGGGAGGGCTCCCGGGGAGCTGTTTTTT	CASRLTSGRAPGELFF
.	TRBV19	TRBJ1-2	TRBD1	TGTGCCATTAAGGACAGGGAATTTGGCGGCTACACCTTC	CAIKDREFGGYTF
.	TRBV30	TRBJ2-2	.	TGTGCCTGGAGTATAGGGACGGCCGTTCCGAACACCGGGGAGCTGTTTTTT	CAWSIGTAVPNTGELFF
.	TRBV3-1/TRBV3-2	TRBJ2-7	.	TGTGCCAGCAGCCAGGGACTTTCGAGCTCCTACGAGCAGTACTTC	CASSQGLSSSYEQYF
.	TRBV7-7	TRBJ2-2	TRBD1	TGTGCTAGCAGCTTCCAACAGGGGGTCGGGGAGCTGTTTTTT	CASSFQQGVGELFF
once	TRBV2	TRBJ2-7	.	TGTGCCAGCAGGGACCGGACTAACAACTACGAGCAGTACTTC	CASRDRTNNYEQYF
.	TRBV18	TRBJ1-1	.	TGTGCCAGCTCACCATCGATTTTGGGCACTGAAGCTTTCTTT	CASSPSILGTEAFF
once	TRBV29-1	TRBJ2-5	TRBD1	TGCAGCGGGCAGGGGGAACGGACCCAGTACTTC	CSGQGERTQYF
once	TRBV27	TRBJ2-1	.	TGTGCCAGCAGTTTCTCCCGGGGTTATGAGCAGTTCTTC	CASSFSRGYEQFF
.	TRBV28	TRBJ1-1	TRBD1	TGTGCCAGCAGTTCCGGGACAGCACTTCGGGGAGCTTTCTTT	CASSSGTALRGAFF
once	TRBV6-6	TRBJ1-1	.	TGTGCCAGCAGTTCCCCTCCAGGGGAAGCTTTCTTT	CASSSPPGEAFF
.	TRBV30	TRBJ2-3	.	TGTGCCTGGAGTCCCCGCGAGTTCGCAGATACGCAGTATTTT	CAWSPREFADTQYF
.	TRBV12-5	TRBJ2-3	.	TGTGCTAGTGGTTTGGTAATGGGGTCAGTTCGCACAGATACGCAGTATTTT	CASGLVMGSVRTDTQYF
few	TRBV11-1	TRBJ1-1	.	TGTGCCAGCAGCTTATTAGGGCACGGGGGGACTGAAGCTTTCTTT	CASSLLGHGGTEAFF
.	TRBV7-2	TRBJ2-2	.	TGTGCCAGCAGCCCGGGACCCAGTGCGGGAACCGGGGAGCTGTTTTTT	CASSPGPSAGTGELFF
.	TRBV6-4	TRBJ1-6	.	TGTGCCAGCAGTAAGGGTGACGAGGGAAATTCACCCCTCCACTTT	CASSKGDEGNSPLHF
.	TRBV6-1	TRBJ2-1	TRBD2	TGTGCCAGCAGAACCCCGGGAGGAGTCCACAATGAGCAGTTCTTC	CASRTPGGVHNEQFF
.	TRBV16	TRBJ1-6	.	TGTGCCAGCAGCCAATTTGACAGTAGGAATTCACCCCTCCACTTT	CASSQFDSRNSPLHF